These 3 T cell receptor beta chains were sequenced from one sample in a study of T cells after yellow fever vaccination (dated by TCRdb to the late 2010s). The library relied on 5' RACE. For sequencing, an Illumina HiSeq 2500 was employed. TCRdb reworked the public reads: Q25 trimming with fastp, MiXCR clone assembly, productive beta chains retained. Merged by CDR3 protein, the rows form single entries marked with the most common genes and DNA. For this sample the table gives 450,000 to 600,000 distinct CDR3 sequences, of which 13% were detected only once. Together, the top ten hold over 11% of the sample. Per the publication, the treatment or condition label means: live attenuated yellow fever vaccine strain. Material: PBMCs, obtained on the day of the yellow fever booster vaccination. The receptor set was obtained from a man aged 25 to 45 who received the YFV17D yellow fever vaccine.

Only one count was recorded for this clonotype. This sequence joins TRBV9 and TRBJ2-7; D may be TRBD1 (5 bases). Germline V gene lookup returns CDR1 SGDLS and CDR2 YYNGEE. V gave up 0 bases and J gave up 5 bases, with 15 bases separating them. The CDR3 sequence is 15 residues long. CDR3 bases: TGTGCCAGCAGCGTAGGGCCTAGGGGTCACGACGAGCAGTACTTC. Its protein is CASSVGPRGHDEQYF.

This rearrangement joins TRBV12-3 or TRBV12-4 to TRBJ1-5, with TRBD1 as a possible D gene (5 bases). Trimming removed 5 bases from V and 0 bases from J, with 11 bases in between. The CDR3 is 15 amino acids. The CDR3 DNA is TGTGCCAGCAGTGTAGAGACAGTTAGCAATCAGCCCCAGCATTTT. Its translation is CASSVETVSNQPQHF.

This clonotype was seen a handful of times. This chain connects TRBV6-1 to TRBJ2-1, with TRBD2 matching over 13 bases. CDR3 length: 15 amino acids. Germline trimming cut 7 bases from V and 6 bases from J; bases unmatched to any gene: 6. The germline gives CDR1 MNHNS, CDR2 SASEGT. DNA of the CDR3: TGTGCCAGCACCCGGGGACTAGCGGGGTTCAATGAGCAGTTCTTC. It specifies CASTRGLAGFNEQFF.